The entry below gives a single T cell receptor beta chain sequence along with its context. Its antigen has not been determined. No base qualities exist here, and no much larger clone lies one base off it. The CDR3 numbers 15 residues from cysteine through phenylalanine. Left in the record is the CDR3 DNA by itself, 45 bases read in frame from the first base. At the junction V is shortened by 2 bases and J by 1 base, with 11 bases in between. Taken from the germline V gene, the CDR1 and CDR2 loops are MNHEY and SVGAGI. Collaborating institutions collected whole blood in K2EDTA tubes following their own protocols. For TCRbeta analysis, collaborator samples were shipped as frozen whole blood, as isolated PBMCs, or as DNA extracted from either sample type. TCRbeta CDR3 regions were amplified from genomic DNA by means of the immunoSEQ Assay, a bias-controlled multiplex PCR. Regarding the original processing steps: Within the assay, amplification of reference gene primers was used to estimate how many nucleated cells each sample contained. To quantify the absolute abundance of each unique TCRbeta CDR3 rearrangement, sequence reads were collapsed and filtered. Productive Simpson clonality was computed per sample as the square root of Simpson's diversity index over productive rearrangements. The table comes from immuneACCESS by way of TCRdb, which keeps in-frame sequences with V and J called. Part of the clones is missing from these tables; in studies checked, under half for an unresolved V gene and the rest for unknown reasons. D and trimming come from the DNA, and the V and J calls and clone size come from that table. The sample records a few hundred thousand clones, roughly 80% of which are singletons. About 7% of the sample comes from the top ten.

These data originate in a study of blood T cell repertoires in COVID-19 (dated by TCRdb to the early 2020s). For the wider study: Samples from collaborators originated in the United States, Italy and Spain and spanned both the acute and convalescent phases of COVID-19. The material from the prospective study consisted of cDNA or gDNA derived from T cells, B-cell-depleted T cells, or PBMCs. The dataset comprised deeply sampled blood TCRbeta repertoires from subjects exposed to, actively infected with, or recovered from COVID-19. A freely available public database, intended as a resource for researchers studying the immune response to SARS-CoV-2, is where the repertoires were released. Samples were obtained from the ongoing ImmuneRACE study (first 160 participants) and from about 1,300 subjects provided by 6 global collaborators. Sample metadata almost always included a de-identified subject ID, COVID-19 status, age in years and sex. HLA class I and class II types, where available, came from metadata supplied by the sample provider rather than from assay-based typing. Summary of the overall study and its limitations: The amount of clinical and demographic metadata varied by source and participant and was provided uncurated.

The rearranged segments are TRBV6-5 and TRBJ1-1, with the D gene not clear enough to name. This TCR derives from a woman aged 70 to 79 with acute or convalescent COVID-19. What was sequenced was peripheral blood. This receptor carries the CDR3 CASSYGGRRNTEAFF. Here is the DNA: TGTGCCAGCAGTTACGGAGGGAGAAGGAACACTGAAGCTTTCTTT.